This passage covers 31 T cell receptor beta chains from one sample sequenced in a study of blood T cell repertoires in COVID-19. Clones were sequenced by immunoSEQ multiplex PCR, and TCRdb holds only the in-frame ones, with some missing. The table has 650,000 to 800,000 clones, approximately 90% seen once. Source material: peripheral blood. These receptors came from a woman aged 18-29 years with acute or convalescent COVID-19.

The V gene is TRBV2, the J gene TRBJ2-7; 7 bases agree with TRBD1. The germline V gene encodes CDR1 SNHLY and CDR2 FYNNEI. V was pared by 1 base and J by 3 bases, with 6 bases of the junction left unmatched. The CDR3 runs to 15 residues. CDR3 residues: CASSEGRGSGYEQYF. CDR3 DNA: TGTGCCAGCAGTGAAGGCAGGGGGTCGGGCTACGAGCAGTACTTC.

This clone turned up a few times. The V gene is TRBV6-5, the J gene TRBJ2-3, with 9 nucleotides matching TRBD1. CDR3 length equals 15 residues. The germline V gene encodes CDR1 MNHEY and CDR2 SVGAGI. Germline trimming cut 11 bases from V and 6 bases from J; bases unmatched to any gene: 15. CDR3 in amino acids: CAGTGTGYGGDTQYF. DNA of the CDR3: TGTGCCGGCACCGGGACAGGGTACGGAGGGGATACGCAGTATTTT.

This chain uses TRBV9 with TRBJ1-2, with 7 nucleotides matching TRBD1. The V and J ends lost 0 bases and 8 bases, in that order; junction bases with no gene match: 7. Germline V gene lookup returns CDR1 SGDLS and CDR2 YYNGEE. This CDR3 is 14 amino acids long. CDR3 sequence (DNA): TGTGCCAGCAGCGTAGAGGCAGGGGGTGAAGGCTACACCTTC. As protein: CASSVEAGGEGYTF.

The rearrangement uses TRBV7-9 and TRBJ1-2; no definite D call. The CDR3 has 15 residues. Germline lookup yields CDR1 SEHNR and CDR2 FQNEAQ (reference sequence). V lost 1 base to trimming and J lost 0 bases, with 9 bases between them. The DNA for the CDR3 is TGTGCCAGCAGCTTAGGCCAGAGCGCTAACTATGGCTACACCTTC. It encodes CASSLGQSANYGYTF.

The genes are TRBV9 and TRBJ1-2; 9 bases line up with TRBD1. CDR1 and CDR2 (germline): SGDLS, YYNGEE. CDR3 length equals 15 residues. Trimming at V came to 4 bases and at J to 4 bases, leaving 8 bases not matched to a gene. DNA for the CDR3: TGTGCCAGCAGCCCCGCGGGACAGGGACCCTATGGCTACACCTTC. This encodes CASSPAGQGPYGYTF.

The rearrangement joins TRBV6-5 to TRBJ1-1, with a tentative D call TRBD1 (5 bases). Trimming left V 0 bases short and J 11 bases short, with 19 bases between. Germline loops: CDR1 MNHEY, CDR2 SVGAGI. This CDR3 comprises 15 residues. CDR3 protein: CASSYSAGVVTRAFF. The CDR3 DNA sequence: TGTGCCAGCAGTTACTCTGCGGGGGTAGTGACTCGGGCTTTCTTT.

The chain uses TRBV27 and TRBJ1-2, with D perhaps TRBD1 (5 bases). Trimming shortened V by 5 bases and J by 4 bases, and 14 bases separated the two germline ends. CDR3 length: 14 residues. Germline V gene data show CDR1 as MNHEY and CDR2 as SMNVEV (reference sequence). CDR3 in DNA: TGTGCCAGCAGTCGGGGGGGAGAAAGCTATGGCTACACCTTC. It is translated as CASSRGGESYGYTF.

This chain uses TRBV5-8 with TRBJ1-2; maybe TRBD1 (5 bases). This CDR3 contains 14 residues. Per germline, CDR1 SGHTS and CDR2 YDEGEE. Trimming pared 3 bases from V and 3 bases from J, leaving 12 bases between. The CDR3: CASSSVLGDYGYTF. Here the CDR3 DNA reads TGTGCCAGCAGCTCCGTCCTAGGGGACTATGGCTACACCTTC. The full variable domain, completed using reference TRBV5-8 and TRBJ1-2, is EAGVTQSPTHLIKTRGQQATLRCSPISGHTSVYWYQQALGLGLQFLLWYDEGEERNRGNFPPRFSGRQFPNYSSELNVNALELEDSALYLCASSSVLGDYGYTFGSGTRLTVV.

This clone showed up just a few times. The chain has TRBV6-5 and TRBJ1-6; TRBD1 might be the D (6 bases). The CDR3 sequence is 16 residues long. V was cut by 4 bases and J by 7 bases, with 17 bases left in between. CDR1 is MNHEY, CDR2 SVGAGI, per germline. The CDR3 sequence: CASSSPGGAENSPLHF. CDR3 sequence (DNA): TGTGCCAGCAGTTCACCTGGGGGGGCGGAGAATTCACCCCTCCACTTT.

The chain has TRBV29-1 and TRBJ1-2, with D possibly matching TRBD1 (5 bases). CDR1 SQVTM and CDR2 ANQGSEA come from the germline V gene. The V end lost 7 bases, the J end lost 3 bases, and 12 bases lay between the germline ends. The length of the CDR3 is 12 residues. CDR3 residues: CSAQGADYGYTF. In DNA, the CDR3 is TGCAGCGCCCAAGGGGCAGACTATGGCTACACCTTC. Filled out from reference TRBV29-1 and TRBJ1-2, the complete variable domain reads SAVISQKPSRDICQRGTSLTIQCQVDSQVTMMFWYRQQPGQSLTLIATANQGSEATYESGFVIDKFPISRPNLTFSTLTVSNMSPEDSSIYLCSAQGADYGYTFGSGTRLTVV.

This clone was detected a few times. The rearrangement joins TRBV18 to TRBJ2-7, with 10 bases that match TRBD1. Germline CDR1 and CDR2: KGHSH and LQKENI. CDR3 size: 14 residues. V shed 6 bases and J 3 bases; nucleotides not matched to a gene: 5. CDR3 amino acids: CASSPRDRGYEQYF. The CDR3 coding sequence is TGTGCCAGCTCCCCCCGGGACAGGGGCTACGAGCAGTACTTC.

The CDR3 sequence: CASSSEPWTGRGTQYF. The CDR3 region has the DNA TGCGCCAGCAGCTCCGAACCCTGGACAGGACGGGGGACCCAGTACTTC. The rearrangement links TRBV5-1 to TRBJ2-5, with TRBD1 identical over 7 bases. The CDR3 sequence is 16 residues long. With V trimmed by 3 bases and J by 7 bases, 15 bases remained unmatched. From germline, CDR1 is SGHRS and CDR2 YFSETQ.

This clone was seen a handful of times. This sequence joins TRBV6-2 or TRBV6-3 and TRBJ1-4; D is possibly TRBD1 (5 bases). Germline CDR1 MNHEY, CDR2 SVGEGT. There are 13 residues in the CDR3. Trimming left V 6 bases short and J 5 bases short, with 10 bases between. The CDR3 region has the DNA TGTGCCAGCAGCCCCCGGGGGAATGAAAAACTGTTTTTT. Amino acid sequence: CASSPRGNEKLFF.

CDR3 residues: CASIERVGYEQYF. Here the CDR3 DNA reads TGTGCCAGCATCGAGAGGGTGGGCTACGAGCAGTACTTC. The chain links TRBV6-4 to TRBJ2-7; D possibly corresponds to TRBD2 (5 bases). Trimming stripped 7 bases from V and 3 bases from J, with 13 bases between. CDR1 is MRHNA, CDR2 SNTAGT, per germline. The CDR3 has 13 residues.

CDR3 in amino acids: CASSFSRGGNNEQFF. DNA of the CDR3: TGTGCCAGCAGCTTTTCACGGGGGGGGAACAATGAGCAGTTCTTC. The chain carries TRBV11-2 and TRBJ2-1, with 8 bases lining up with TRBD2. The CDR3 has 15 amino acids. Germline V lookup: CDR1 SGHAT, CDR2 FQNNGV. J lost 5 bases, V lost 3 bases, and 6 bases had no gene match.

As regards this clone: The sample carries other DNA sequences with the same CDR3. The V gene is TRBV6-4, the J gene TRBJ1-2; D is undetermined. V was clipped by 6 bases and J by 1 base, with 9 bases between them. Germline CDR1 MRHNA, CDR2 SNTAGT. The CDR3 length is 13 residues. Here the CDR3 reads CASSPTGNYGYTF. The DNA for the CDR3 is TGTGCCAGCAGCCCGACGGGTAACTATGGCTACACCTTC.

The chain links TRBV18 to TRBJ1-2; 9 bases line up with TRBD1. V gave up 3 bases and J gave up 8 bases; unmatched junction bases: 7. This CDR3 is built from 14 residues. Germline V lookup: CDR1 KGHSH, CDR2 LQKENI. The CDR3 DNA follows: TGTGCCAGCTCACCGTCCGGGACAGGGATGGGCTACACCTTC. Its protein product is CASSPSGTGMGYTF.

The chain uses TRBV10-3 and TRBJ1-3; TRBD1 matches at 9 bases. With 4 bases clipped from V and 0 bases from J, the junction kept 7 bases outside the gene matches. The CDR3 consists of 17 residues. Germline-derived CDR1 and CDR2 are ENHRY and SYGVKD. The CDR3 region has the DNA TGTGCCATCAGTGGCCGGGACAGGGTAGTCTCTGGAAACACCATATATTTT. It is translated as CAISGRDRVVSGNTIYF.

The V call is TRBV4-1, the J call TRBJ2-1; tentative D call: TRBD1 (7 bases). Germline V gene data show CDR1 as MGHRA and CDR2 as YSYEKL. This CDR3 is 16 amino acids long. V lost 2 bases, J lost 7 bases, and 18 bases lay in between. The CDR3 coding sequence is TGCGCCAGCAGCCAAATTGGGACTGCCAGGGGGAATGAGCAGTTCTTC. It translates to CASSQIGTARGNEQFF.

The chain links TRBV4-1 to TRBJ2-5; 9 bases line up with TRBD2. The CDR3 is 15 amino acids. V gave up 4 bases and J gave up 1 base; unmatched junction bases: 4. Germline CDR1 and CDR2: MGHRA and YSYEKL. DNA for the CDR3: TGCGCCAGCAGCCGGGGTAGCGGGGGCCAAGAGACCCAGTACTTC. Its protein product is CASSRGSGGQETQYF.

In the case of this clone: Other DNA sequences in this sample translate to the same CDR3. The J gene is TRBJ2-2, the V gene TRBV19; tentatively, D is TRBD2 (5 bases). The CDR3 loop spans 13 amino acids. V lost 5 bases and J lost 5, with 9 bases in between. Germline CDR1 and CDR2: LNHDA and SQIVND (reference sequence). The CDR3 DNA is TGTGCCAGTAGTGTAACGGGGACCGGGGAGCTGTTTTTT. As protein: CASSVTGTGELFF.

In regard to this clone: Other DNA sequences from this sample encode an identical CDR3 as well. The chain links TRBV9 to TRBJ2-2; D is ambiguous. Germline V lookup: CDR1 SGDLS, CDR2 YYNGEE. The V gene lost 0 bases and the J gene lost 8 bases, with 5 bases spanning the gap. This CDR3 comprises 12 residues. As DNA, the CDR3 is TGTGCCAGCAGCGTAGTTTCGGGGGAGCTGTTTTTT. This gives the protein CASSVVSGELFF.

V usage is TRBV23-1 and J usage is TRBJ1-1; D uncertain. TRBV23-1 is an open reading frame, and its role is uncertain. Trimming pared 1 base from V and 1 base from J, leaving 7 bases between. The CDR3 runs to 14 residues. The CDR3 region has the DNA TGCGCCAGCAGTCAATTGACACCGAACACTGAAGCTTTCTTT. Its protein product is CASSQLTPNTEAFF.

A note on this clone: Other DNA variants within this sample encode the same CDR3. The V gene is TRBV7-3, the J gene TRBJ1-1; tentative D call: TRBD1 (5 bases). Germline V gives CDR1 SGHTA, CDR2 FQGTGA. V gave up 5 bases and J gave up 0 bases, with 7 bases separating them. The CDR3 contains 13 residues. CDR3 amino acids: CASSRGVNTEAFF. The CDR3 region has the DNA TGTGCCAGCAGCCGGGGGGTGAACACTGAAGCTTTCTTT.

The J gene is TRBJ1-5, the V gene TRBV12-3 or TRBV12-4; no clear D gene. This CDR3 is built from 13 residues. The V and J ends lost 4 bases and 1 base respectively, with 5 bases between them. CDR3 in DNA: TGTGCCAGCAGTTGGGAGAGCAATCAGCCCCAGCATTTT. Translation gives CASSWESNQPQHF.

The chain combines TRBV5-1 with TRBJ1-1; 12 bases match TRBD1. This CDR3 is built from 14 residues. From germline, CDR1 is SGHRS and CDR2 YFSETQ. The V and J ends lost 3 bases and 11 bases, in that order; junction bases with no gene match: 8. Here the CDR3 reads CASSSGTGGPGAFF. The DNA for the CDR3 is TGCGCCAGCAGCTCCGGGACAGGGGGCCCAGGGGCTTTCTTT. Together with reference TRBV5-1 and TRBJ1-1, the CDR3 gives the full variable domain: KAGVTQTPRYLIKTRGQQVTLSCSPISGHRSVSWYQQTPGQGLQFLFEYFSETQRNKGNFPGRFSGRQFSNSRSEMNVSTLELGDSALYLCASSSGTGGPGAFFGQGTRLTVV.

J is TRBJ1-2 and V is TRBV9, with D tentatively TRBD1 (6 bases). This CDR3 is 14 amino acids long. V was trimmed by 4 bases and J by 4 bases, leaving 14 bases between them. CDR1 is SGDLS and CDR2 is YYNGEE in the germline V gene. The CDR3 region has the DNA TGTGCCAGCAGCTCATCGGGACAACCCTATGGCTACACCTTC. Translating gives CASSSSGQPYGYTF.

V is TRBV19 and J is TRBJ1-4; the D gene is possibly TRBD1 (5 bases). From germline, CDR1 is LNHDA and CDR2 SQIVND (reference sequence). The CDR3 length is 15 residues. V lost 5 bases and J 7 bases, leaving 17 bases between the germline ends. This CDR3 reads CASSPLQGRGEKLFF. The DNA for the CDR3 is TGTGCCAGTAGTCCTCTCCAGGGTCGTGGTGAAAAACTGTTTTTT.

This clone was recorded a few times. The chain is built from TRBV14 and TRBJ1-1; 10 nucleotides match TRBD1. V was clipped by 7 bases and J by 8 bases; unmatched bases: 7. This CDR3 has 13 residues. Per germline, CDR1 SGHDN and CDR2 FVKESK. For the CDR3, the DNA is TGTGCCAGCAACCGGGACAGGGGTAGGGAAGCTTTCTTT. Encoded protein: CASNRDRGREAFF.

V is TRBV4-1 and J is TRBJ2-7, with 7 positions matching TRBD2. The CDR3 contains 14 residues. Germline V lookup: CDR1 MGHRA, CDR2 YSYEKL. J gave up 9 bases and V 2 bases, and 10 bases lay outside the gene matches. The CDR3 bases are TGCGCCAGCAGCCAATCGGGACTAACTGGGGGGCAGTACTTC. This sequence encodes CASSQSGLTGGQYF.

CDR3 sequence reads: CASSQDGAGGGETQYF. For the CDR3, the DNA is TGCGCCAGCAGCCAAGATGGCGCGGGGGGCGGAGAGACCCAGTACTTC. The rearrangement joins TRBV4-1 to TRBJ2-5; TRBD2 aligns across 8 bases. The CDR3 spans 16 residues. Trimming cost V 0 bases and J 4 bases; bases outside gene matches: 7. Germline CDR1 MGHRA, CDR2 YSYEKL.